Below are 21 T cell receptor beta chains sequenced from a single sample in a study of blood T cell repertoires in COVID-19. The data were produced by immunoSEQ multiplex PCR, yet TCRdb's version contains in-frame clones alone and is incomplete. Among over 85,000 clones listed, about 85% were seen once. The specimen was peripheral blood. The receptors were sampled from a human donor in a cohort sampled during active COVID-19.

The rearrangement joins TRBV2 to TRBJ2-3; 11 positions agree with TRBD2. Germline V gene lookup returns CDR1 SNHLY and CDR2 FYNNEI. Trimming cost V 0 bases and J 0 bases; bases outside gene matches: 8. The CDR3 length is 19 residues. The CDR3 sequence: CASSEAQLAGVHSTDTQYF. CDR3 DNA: TGTGCCAGCAGTGAAGCCCAACTAGCGGGGGTCCATAGCACAGATACGCAGTATTTT. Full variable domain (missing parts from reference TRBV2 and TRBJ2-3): EPEVTQTPSHQVTQMGQEVILRCVPISNHLYFYWYRQILGQKVEFLVSFYNNEISEKSEIFDDQFSVERPDGSNFTLKIRSTKLEDSAMYFCASSEAQLAGVHSTDTQYFGPGTRLTVL.

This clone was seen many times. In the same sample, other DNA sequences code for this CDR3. CDR3 coding DNA: TGTGCCAGCAGCTTGGACAGGGTTGAGACCCAGTACTTC. It encodes CASSLDRVETQYF. V and J are TRBV5-4 and TRBJ2-5, with D maybe TRBD1 (6 bases). This CDR3 is built from 13 residues. Germline assignment: CDR1 SGHNT and CDR2 YYREEE (reference sequence). V was pared by 0 bases and J by 5 bases, with 8 bases between.

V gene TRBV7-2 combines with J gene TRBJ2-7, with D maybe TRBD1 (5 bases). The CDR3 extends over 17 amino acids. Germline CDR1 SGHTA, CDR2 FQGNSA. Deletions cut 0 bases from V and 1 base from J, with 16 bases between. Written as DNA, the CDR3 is TGTGCCAGCAGCTTAGCGTGGGGTCCGACAGCTTCCTACGAGCAGTACTTC. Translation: CASSLAWGPTASYEQYF.

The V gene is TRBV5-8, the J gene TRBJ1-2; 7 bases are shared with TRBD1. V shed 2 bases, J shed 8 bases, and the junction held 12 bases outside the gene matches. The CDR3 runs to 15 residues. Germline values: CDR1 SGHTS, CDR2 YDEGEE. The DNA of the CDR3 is TGTGCCAGCAGCTTTCTCGACAGGGTTCGCGGCGGCTACACCTTC. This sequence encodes CASSFLDRVRGGYTF.

The chain's CDR3 is CASSSGTPMGTEAFF. The CDR3 DNA sequence: TGCGCCAGCAGCTCGGGTACACCTATGGGCACTGAAGCTTTCTTT. The J gene is TRBJ1-1, the V gene TRBV5-1, with D hard to call. Germline V lookup: CDR1 SGHRS, CDR2 YFSETQ. The CDR3 is 15 amino acids. The germline V and J ends were trimmed by 3 bases and 4 bases, with 16 bases remaining between them. The whole variable domain, remainder taken from reference TRBV5-1 and TRBJ1-1, is KAGVTQTPRYLIKTRGQQVTLSCSPISGHRSVSWYQQTPGQGLQFLFEYFSETQRNKGNFPGRFSGRQFSNSRSEMNVSTLELGDSALYLCASSSGTPMGTEAFFGQGTRLTVV.

CDR3 residues: CASSPWTPEAFF. The CDR3 bases are TGTGCCAGCAGCCCCTGGACTCCCGAAGCTTTCTTT. V usage is TRBV7-6 and J usage is TRBJ1-1; no definite D call. The V gene's germline CDR1 is SGHVS and CDR2 FNYEAQ. The V end lost 5 bases, the J end lost 8 bases, and 12 bases lay between the germline ends. The CDR3 loop spans 12 amino acids.

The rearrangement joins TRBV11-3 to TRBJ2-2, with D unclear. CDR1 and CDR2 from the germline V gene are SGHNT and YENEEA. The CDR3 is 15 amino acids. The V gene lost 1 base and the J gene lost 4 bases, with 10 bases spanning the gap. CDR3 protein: CASSLGVAPTGELFF. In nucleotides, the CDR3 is TGTGCCAGCAGCTTAGGAGTAGCTCCCACCGGGGAGCTGTTTTTT.

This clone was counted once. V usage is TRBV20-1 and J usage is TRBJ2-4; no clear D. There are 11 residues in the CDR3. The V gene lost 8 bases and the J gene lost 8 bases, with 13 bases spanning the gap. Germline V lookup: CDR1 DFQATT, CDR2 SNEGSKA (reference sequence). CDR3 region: CSFADRDIQYF. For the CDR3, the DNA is TGCAGTTTCGCCGATCGGGACATTCAGTACTTC.

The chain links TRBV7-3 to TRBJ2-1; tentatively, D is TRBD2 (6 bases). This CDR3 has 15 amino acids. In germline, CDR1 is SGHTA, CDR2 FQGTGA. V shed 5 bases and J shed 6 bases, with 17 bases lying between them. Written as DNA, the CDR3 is TGTGCCAGCAGCCCCACGACTAGTCCAGGCAATGAGCAGTTCTTC. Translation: CASSPTTSPGNEQFF. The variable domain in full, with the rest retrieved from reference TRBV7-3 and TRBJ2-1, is GAGVSQTPSNKVTEKGKYVELRCDPISGHTALYWYRQSLGQGPEFLIYFQGTGAADDSGLPNDRFFAVRPEGSVSTLKIQRTERGDSAVYLCASSPTTSPGNEQFFGPGTRLTVL.

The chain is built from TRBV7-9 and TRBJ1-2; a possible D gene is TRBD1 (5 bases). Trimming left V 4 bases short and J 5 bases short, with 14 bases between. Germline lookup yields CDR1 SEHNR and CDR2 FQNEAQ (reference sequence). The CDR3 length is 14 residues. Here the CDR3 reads CASSSRGTEYGYTF. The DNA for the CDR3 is TGTGCCAGCAGCTCGAGAGGGACTGAGTATGGCTACACCTTC.

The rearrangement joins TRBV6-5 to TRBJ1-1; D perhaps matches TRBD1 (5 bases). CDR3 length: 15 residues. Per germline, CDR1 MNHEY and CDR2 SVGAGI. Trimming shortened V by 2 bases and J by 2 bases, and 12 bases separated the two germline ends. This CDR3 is CASSYSGGRNTEAFF. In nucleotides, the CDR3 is TGTGCCAGCAGTTACAGTGGGGGGAGAAACACTGAAGCTTTCTTT.

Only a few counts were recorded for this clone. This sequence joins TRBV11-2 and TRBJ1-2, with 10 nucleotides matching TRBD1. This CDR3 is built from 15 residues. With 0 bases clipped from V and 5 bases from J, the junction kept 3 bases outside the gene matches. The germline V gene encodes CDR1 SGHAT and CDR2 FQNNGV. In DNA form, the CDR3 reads TGTGCCAGCAGCTTAGAGGGACAGGGGATGTATGGCTACACCTTC. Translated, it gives CASSLEGQGMYGYTF. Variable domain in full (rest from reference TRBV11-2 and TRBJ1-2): EAGVAQSPRYKIIEKRQSVAFWCNPISGHATLYWYQQILGQGPKLLIQFQNNGVVDDSQLPKDRFSAERLKGVDSTLKIQPAKLEDSAVYLCASSLEGQGMYGYTFGSGTRLTVV.

CDR3 region: CASSVPGSGGFQETQYF. The DNA for the CDR3 is TGTGCCAGCAGCGTACCTGGGAGCGGGGGGTTCCAAGAGACCCAGTACTTC. The chain is built from TRBV9 and TRBJ2-5; TRBD2 aligns across 9 bases. The germline CDR1 and CDR2 sequences are SGDLS and YYNGEE. The CDR3 runs to 17 residues. V was clipped by 1 base and J by 1 base; unmatched bases: 8.

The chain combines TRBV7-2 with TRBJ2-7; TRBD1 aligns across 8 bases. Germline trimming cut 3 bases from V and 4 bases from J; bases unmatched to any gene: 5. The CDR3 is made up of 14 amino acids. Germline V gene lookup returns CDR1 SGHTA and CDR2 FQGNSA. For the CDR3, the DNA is TGTGCCAGCAGCTTCGGGACAGGCAAGTACGAGCAGTACTTC. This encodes CASSFGTGKYEQYF.

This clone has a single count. The CDR3 sequence: CASRRYRDNGELFF. The CDR3 coding sequence is TGTGCCAGCAGACGGTACAGGGATAACGGGGAGCTGTTTTTT. The chain has TRBV5-6 and TRBJ2-2, with D possibly matching TRBD1 (6 bases). Trimming cost V 5 bases and J 7 bases, with 15 bases left between them. From germline, CDR1 is SGHDT and CDR2 YYEEEE. There are 14 residues in the CDR3.

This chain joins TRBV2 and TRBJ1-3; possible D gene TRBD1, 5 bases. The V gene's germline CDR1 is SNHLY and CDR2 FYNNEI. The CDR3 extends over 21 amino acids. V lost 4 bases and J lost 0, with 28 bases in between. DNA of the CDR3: TGTGCCAGCAGTGCCCGCAGGACCTCCGGCGCCAGGGTTTTCTCTGGAAACACCATATATTTT. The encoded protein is CASSARRTSGARVFSGNTIYF.

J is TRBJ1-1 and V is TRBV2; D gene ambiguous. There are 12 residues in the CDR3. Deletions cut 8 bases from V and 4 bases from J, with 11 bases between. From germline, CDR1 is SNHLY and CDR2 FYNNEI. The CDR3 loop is CASSLAATEAFF. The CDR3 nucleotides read TGTGCCAGCTCATTGGCGGCCACTGAAGCTTTCTTT.

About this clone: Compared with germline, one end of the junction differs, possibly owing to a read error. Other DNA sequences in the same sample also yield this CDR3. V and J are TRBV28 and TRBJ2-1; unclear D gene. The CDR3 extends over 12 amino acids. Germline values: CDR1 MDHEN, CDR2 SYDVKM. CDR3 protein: CASRVPENEQFF. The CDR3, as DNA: TGTGCCAGCAGGGTACCGGAGAATGAGCAATTCTTC. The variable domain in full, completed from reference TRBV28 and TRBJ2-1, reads DVKVTQSSRYLVKRTGEKVFLECVQDMDHENMFWYRQDPGLGLRLIYFSYDVKMKEKGDIPEGYSVSREKKERFSLILESASTNQTSMYLCASRVPENEQFFGPGTRLTVL.

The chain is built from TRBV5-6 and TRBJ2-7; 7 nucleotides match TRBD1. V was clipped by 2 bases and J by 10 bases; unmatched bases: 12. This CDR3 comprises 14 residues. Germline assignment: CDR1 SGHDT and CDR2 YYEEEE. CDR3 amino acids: CASSFSGTEAFQYF. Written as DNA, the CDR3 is TGTGCCAGCAGCTTTTCCGGGACAGAGGCTTTTCAGTACTTC.

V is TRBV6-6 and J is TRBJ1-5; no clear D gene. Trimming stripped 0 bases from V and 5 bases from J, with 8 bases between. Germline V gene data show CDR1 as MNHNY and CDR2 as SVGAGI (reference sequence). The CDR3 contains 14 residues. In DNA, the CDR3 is TGTGCCAGCAGTTACTCGGGGAGATATCAGCCCCAGCATTTT. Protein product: CASSYSGRYQPQHF.

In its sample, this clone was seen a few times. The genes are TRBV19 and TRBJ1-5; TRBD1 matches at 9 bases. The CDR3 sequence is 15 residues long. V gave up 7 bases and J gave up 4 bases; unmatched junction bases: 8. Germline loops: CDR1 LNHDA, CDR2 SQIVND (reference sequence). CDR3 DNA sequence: TGTGCCAGTATTCCCGGACAGGGGCAAAATCAGCCCCAGCATTTT. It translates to CASIPGQGQNQPQHF.